Listed below are T cell receptor beta chains from one sample, sequenced in a study of shared clonotypes between healthy human individuals. Produced via immunoSEQ multiplex PCR; TCRdb's table is partial and in-frame only. Among about 110,000 clones listed, roughly two thirds were seen once. Sequencing input: memory CD8+ T cells sorted from blood. Receptor source: a woman in her 30s in good health. Each CDR3 is given with its conserved first and last residue. D genes are given only for firm matches. Rows may omit the clone size; those that give it use once, few, many or a size class.

clone_size,j_call,d_call,v_call,cdr3_aa,cdr3_nt
NA,TRBJ2-2,NA,TRBV7-9,CASSRYTGELFF,TGTGCCAGCAGCCGATATACCGGGGAGCTGTTTTTT
many,TRBJ2-7,TRBD1,TRBV28,CASKTREQGLRDEQYF,TGTGCCAGTAAAACCAGAGAACAGGGGCTCCGAGACGAGCAGTACTTC
NA,TRBJ1-2,TRBD1,TRBV11-2,CASSSPGQGARGYTF,TGTGCCAGCAGCTCACCGGGACAGGGGGCTCGGGGCTACACCTTC
NA,TRBJ2-7,NA,TRBV10-2,CASSEGGVQYF,TGCGCCAGCAGTGAAGGGGGGGTGCAGTACTTC
NA,TRBJ2-3,NA,TRBV7-2,CASSLASTGVYLRNTDTQYF,TGTGCCAGCAGCTTAGCTAGTACAGGCGTCTATCTCCGGAATACAGATACGCAGTATTTT
NA,TRBJ1-3,TRBD1,TRBV7-9,CASSLWPGQIGNTIYF,TGTGCCAGCAGCTTATGGCCGGGACAGATTGGAAACACCATATATTTT
NA,TRBJ2-5,NA,TRBV7-9,CASSSRQGEDQETQYF,TGTGCCAGCAGCTCCCGCCAGGGAGAAGACCAAGAGACCCAGTACTTC
NA,TRBJ2-7,NA,TRBV4-1,CASSQVQGAYEQYF,TGCGCCAGCAGCCAAGTTCAAGGCGCCTACGAGCAGTACTTC
NA,TRBJ1-5,NA,TRBV6-6,CASTPGARQPQHF,TGTGCCAGCACCCCAGGGGCCCGCCAGCCCCAGCATTTT
once,TRBJ1-1,TRBD1,TRBV18,CASSPGQGARDWTEAFF,TGTGCCAGCTCACCCGGACAGGGGGCCCGGGATTGGACTGAAGCTTTCTTT
many,TRBJ2-2,NA,TRBV5-4,CASFQGSAGELFF,TGTGCCAGCTTCCAGGGCAGTGCCGGGGAGCTGTTTTTT
NA,TRBJ2-7,TRBD2,TRBV5-8,CASSSLADSYEQYF,TGTGCCAGCAGCTCACTAGCGGACTCCTACGAGCAGTACTTC
NA,TRBJ2-7,NA,TRBV4-1,CASSQFVGVISYEQYF,TGCGCCAGCAGCCAATTCGTGGGAGTGATCTCCTACGAGCAGTACTTC
NA,TRBJ1-4,TRBD1,TRBV29-1,CSVEDLRREGGLEKLFF,TGCAGCGTTGAAGATCTCAGGCGGGAAGGGGGCCTCGAAAAACTGTTTTTT
NA,TRBJ2-7,NA,TRBV10-1,CASSKTGSPQYF,TGCGCCAGCAGTAAAACAGGGTCCCCGCAGTACTTC
NA,TRBJ2-7,TRBD2,TRBV15,CATSRDLAGALYEQYF,TGTGCCACCAGCAGAGACTTGGCGGGAGCCCTCTACGAGCAGTACTTC
NA,TRBJ1-1,NA,TRBV30,CAQEDSRHTEAFF,TGTGCCCAAGAGGACTCTAGACACACTGAAGCTTTCTTT
NA,TRBJ2-1,NA,TRBV2,CASSEGLEGGDEQFF,TGTGCCAGCAGTGAGGGTCTCGAGGGGGGCGATGAGCAGTTCTTC
few,TRBJ1-2,NA,TRBV7-2,CASSPVVTGNYGYTF,TGTGCCAGCAGCCCCGTGGTTACAGGGAACTATGGCTACACCTTC
medium-sized,TRBJ2-7,NA,TRBV29-1,CSVGSGENGEQYF,TGCAGCGTTGGTTCCGGGGAGAACGGCGAGCAGTACTTC
NA,TRBJ2-7,TRBD2,TRBV19,CASSHPGTIYEQYF,TGTGCCAGTAGCCACCCCGGGACTATCTACGAGCAGTACTTC
NA,TRBJ1-1,NA,TRBV7-3,CASSFEWNTEAFF,TGTGCCAGCAGCTTTGAATGGAACACTGAAGCTTTCTTT
NA,TRBJ2-3,NA,TRBV21-1,CASGTDTQYF,TGTGCCAGCGGCACAGATACGCAGTATTTT
NA,TRBJ2-7,TRBD2,TRBV7-6,CASSLAAGMIAGTLYYEQYF,TGTGCCAGCAGCTTAGCGGCAGGGATGATAGCGGGTACCCTATACTACGAGCAGTACTTC
once,TRBJ2-1,NA,TRBV6-4,CASSDQAHNEQFF,TGTGCCAGCAGTGACCAAGCGCACAATGAGCAGTTCTTC
NA,TRBJ2-7,NA,TRBV11-2,CASSLAVTVYEQYF,TGTGCCAGCAGCTTAGCTGTCACCGTCTACGAGCAGTACTTC
NA,TRBJ2-2,TRBD1,TRBV27,CASSLSRDSIYTGELFF,TGTGCCAGCAGTTTATCCCGGGACAGTATATACACCGGGGAGCTGTTTTTT
NA,TRBJ2-7,NA,TRBV2,CAGLRDYEQYF,TGTGCCGGCCTCCGGGACTACGAGCAGTACTTC
NA,TRBJ2-5,TRBD2,TRBV7-9,CASSFRLAGEETQYF,TGTGCCAGCAGCTTTCGGCTAGCGGGTGAAGAGACCCAGTACTTC
few,TRBJ2-5,NA,TRBV4-1,CASSQDLGYGETQYF,TGCGCCAGCAGCCAAGATCTGGGGTACGGAGAGACCCAGTACTTC
once,TRBJ1-4,NA,TRBV6-1,CASSPGPATNEKLFF,TGTGCCAGCAGTCCAGGGCCGGCAACTAATGAAAAACTGTTTTTT
once,TRBJ1-5,NA,TRBV28,CASSLTGSQPQHF,TGTGCCAGCAGTTTAACAGGGTCTCAGCCCCAGCATTTT
NA,TRBJ2-3,NA,TRBV18,CASSPWGTSLTDTQYF,TGTGCCAGCTCACCTTGGGGGACCAGTCTCACAGATACGCAGTATTTT